Listed here are 3 T cell receptor beta chains from one sample, sequenced in a study of cytomegalovirus exposure and HLA in healthy donors (dated by TCRdb to 2016 to 2017). The library was produced with the immunoSEQ multiplex PCR assay. The multiplex PCR relied on a mix of 60 forward primers for TCR Vbeta segments and 13 reverse primers for TCR Jbeta segments. This immuneACCESS table, as held by TCRdb, lists in-frame sequences with V and J called but not all clones. Of the missing ones, under half trace to an unresolved V gene in checked studies; the others have no known cause. For this sample the table gives approximately 130,000 clones, of which roughly 86% were detected only once. Clones ranked in the top ten supply about 1.8% of the sample. The sequenced material came from PBMCs. The receptors were sampled from a man between 18 and 29 years old in good health and CMV-seronegative.

This chain uses TRBV18 with TRBJ2-5; the match to TRBD2 covers 11 bases. Germline trimming cut 6 bases from V and 4 bases from J; bases unmatched to any gene: 13. The CDR3 covers 17 residues. In germline, CDR1 is KGHSH, CDR2 LQKENI. The CDR3 region is CASSLLAGGTTRETQYF. CDR3 coding DNA: TGTGCCAGCTCCCTGCTAGCGGGGGGTACGACCCGAGAGACCCAGTACTTC.

In its sample, this clone was seen once. The chain has TRBV10-3 and TRBJ1-5, with 9 bases that match TRBD1. This CDR3 spans 13 amino acids. CDR1 is ENHRY and CDR2 is SYGVKD in the germline V gene. J was trimmed by 10 bases and V by 6 bases; bases with no gene match: 7. The CDR3 here is CAISSQGAGPQHF. In DNA, the CDR3 is TGTGCCATCAGCTCACAGGGGGCAGGACCCCAGCATTTT.

The genes are TRBV6-1 and TRBJ1-2; 8 nucleotides line up with TRBD1. CDR1 is MNHNS and CDR2 is SASEGT in the germline V gene. With V trimmed by 7 bases and J by 9 bases, 16 bases remained unmatched. The CDR3 is made up of 15 amino acids. The CDR3 sequence is CASTEAFRGLWSYTF. The CDR3 region has the DNA TGTGCCAGCACCGAAGCTTTCAGGGGGCTCTGGAGCTACACCTTC.